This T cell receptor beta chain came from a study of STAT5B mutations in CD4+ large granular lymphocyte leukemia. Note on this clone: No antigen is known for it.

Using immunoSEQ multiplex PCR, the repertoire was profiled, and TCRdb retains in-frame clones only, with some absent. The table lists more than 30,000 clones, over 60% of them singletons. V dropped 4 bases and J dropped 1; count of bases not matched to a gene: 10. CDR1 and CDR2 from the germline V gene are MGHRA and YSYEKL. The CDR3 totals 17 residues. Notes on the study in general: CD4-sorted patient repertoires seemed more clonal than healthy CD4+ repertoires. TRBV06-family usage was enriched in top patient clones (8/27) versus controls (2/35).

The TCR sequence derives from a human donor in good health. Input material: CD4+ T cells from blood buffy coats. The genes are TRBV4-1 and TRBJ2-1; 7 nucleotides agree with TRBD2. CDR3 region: CASSPSGAGRSYNEQFF. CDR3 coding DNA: TGCGCCAGCAGCCCCAGCGGGGCGGGGAGGTCCTACAATGAGCAGTTCTTC.